The rows below give T cell receptor beta chains drawn from one sample of a study of cytomegalovirus exposure and HLA in healthy donors. Measured with immunoSEQ multiplex PCR; TCRdb has only the in-frame clones, and not every one. The profile shows roughly 200,000 clones, more than 75% of them singletons. Sequenced material: PBMCs. These receptors were taken from a young woman in good health and CMV-seropositive. Both conserved end residues are part of each CDR3.

v_gene | len | CDR3aa
TRBV27 | 14 | CASRMRGGMSEQFF
TRBV9 | 15 | CASSVGGLTYNEQFF
TRBV4-2 | 15 | CASSQDWRGPRGYTF
TRBV30 | 12 | CAWSLSPAIQFF
TRBV4-2 | 15 | CASSQDLGSNEKLFF
TRBV7-8 | 16 | CASKGQPNLNTGELFF
TRBV6-6 | 13 | CASSGGRGHGYTF
TRBV28 | 16 | CASSSLVPGQTYEQYF
TRBV7-3 | 13 | CASSLQPEGTQYF
TRBV10-1 | 17 | CASNLPGALYSNQPQHF
TRBV11-1 | 14 | CASSRDRGTYEQFF
TRBV5-8 | 16 | CASSFRGRVMTDTQYF
TRBV18 | 21 | CASSPRTGGSLAGFLSYEQYF
TRBV4-1 | 16 | CASSQDPREVVYGYTF
TRBV30 | 14 | CAWSVRSYNSPLHF
TRBV29-1 | 12 | CSALKGHYEQYF
TRBV4-1 | 18 | CASSQKMRDPKLDYGYTF
TRBV4-1 | 16 | CASSQSRDSSYNEQFF
TRBV6-4 | 14 | CASIEVRVNTEAFF
TRBV6-6 | 11 | CASSYPGEEFF